Reported below is one TCR beta chain. The protocol was immunoSEQ multiplex PCR, while the TCRdb copy is restricted to in-frame clones and leaves out a portion. The sample holds around 200,000 clones, over 75% seen once. This CDR3 comprises 15 residues. Trimming pared 3 bases from V and 1 base from J, leaving 12 bases between. CDR1 is PRHDT and CDR2 is FYEKMQ in the germline V gene (reference sequence). This specimen comes from a study of blood T cell repertoires in COVID-19. The clonotype comes from a woman in her forties with acute COVID-19. Sequencing used PBMCs or T cells enriched from blood (not recorded which). V is TRBV13 and J is TRBJ1-1; unclear D gene. The CDR3 bases are TGTGCCAGCAGCTTTACTCAGGTGGGGAACACTGAAGCTTTCTTT. This codes for CASSFTQVGNTEAFF.